The T cell receptor (beta chain) under discussion was sequenced for a study of T cells in Graves' hyperthyroidism and ophthalmopathy. Study summary: Before any treatment, at initial diagnosis, peripheral blood was collected.

Looked up from germline, CDR1 is SGHRS and CDR2 is YFSETQ. This CDR3 region has 12 residues. Template material for amplifying TCR beta CDR3 regions consisted of RNA transcripts. The HTBI set primed first-round TCR CDR3 RT-PCR. MiXCR was run by TCRdb on the multiplex PCR reads, yielding one entry per CDR3 protein. Among roughly 840,000 distinct CDR3 sequences listed, more than 30% were seen once. This clonotype was seen repeatedly, ten times or more. The junction does not match germline at one end; this may be a read error. The rearrangement links TRBV5-1 to TRBJ2-7, with a weak D call TRBD1 (5 bases). Sequencing input: blood. The TCR originated in a man in his late teens or twenties with Graves' hyperthyroidism. As DNA, the CDR3 is TGTGCCAGCAGCCTGACAGACTACGAGCAGTACTTC. Translating gives CASSLTDYEQYF.